These T cell receptor beta chains were read from a single sample in a study of T-cell reconstitution after alpha-beta-depleted transplantation in children. TCRdb reprocessed the PCR reads via MiXCR and lists one record per CDR3 protein. The sample has 450,000 to 700,000 distinct CDR3 sequences; 20% to 30% are singletons. The sequenced sample was PBMCs, obtained before TCRalphabeta/CD19-depleted stem cell transplant. These receptors were obtained from a boy younger than two with Wiskott-Aldrich syndrome, due to receive a stem cell transplant. CDR3s include the opening cysteine and the closing phenylalanine or tryptophan. A D gene is named only where the DNA matches it firmly. The listing skips clone size in some rows; elsewhere it reads once, few, many or a size class.

>NA|TRBJ1-2|NA|TRBV7-2
TGTGCCAGCCATGGAAGAGGGGGCTACACCTTC
CASHGRGGYTF
>few|TRBJ2-5|NA|TRBV20-1
TGCAGTGCTTCGACGACAGGAACCAATACGGAGACCCAGTACTTC
CSASTTGTNTETQYF
>NA|TRBJ2-5|NA|TRBV10-2
TGCGCCAGCAGGCAGGGGCCTAGTGGGAAAATAGAGACCCAGTACTTC
CASRQGPSGKIETQYF
>few|TRBJ2-5|TRBD2|TRBV10-2
TGCGCCAGCAGGGTAGCGGGGGAGGAGACCCAGTACTTC
CASRVAGEETQYF
>NA|TRBJ2-1|TRBD2|TRBV5-1
TGCGCCAGCAGCTTTCCCGGGACTAGTAAGTACAATGAGCAGTTCTTC
CASSFPGTSKYNEQFF
>NA|TRBJ2-7|NA|TRBV27
TGTGCCAGCAGTTGGACACCCGTGGGTAACGAGCAGTACTTC
CASSWTPVGNEQYF
>NA|TRBJ1-5|TRBD1|TRBV20-1
TGCAGTGCTAGAGTGCACGGGACAGCCTATCAGCCCCAGCATTTT
CSARVHGTAYQPQHF
>few|TRBJ1-6|NA|TRBV14
TGTGCCAGCAGCCCCCGCGCAGGGACGGGAAGGAATTCACCCCTCCACTTT
CASSPRAGTGRNSPLHF
>few|TRBJ1-5|TRBD1|TRBV7-9
TGTGCCAGCAGCTCGGGACAGGGAGATCAGCCCCAGCATTTT
CASSSGQGDQPQHF
>NA|TRBJ2-7|NA|TRBV5-1
TGCGCCAGCAGCTTGGTTCCAGCGGCCTACGAGCAGTACTTC
CASSLVPAAYEQYF
>NA|TRBJ1-1|NA|TRBV28
TGTGCCAGCAGTTTACTGGGGGACACTGAAGCTTTCTTT
CASSLLGDTEAFF
>many|TRBJ2-1|NA|TRBV7-9
TGTGCCAGCAGCTTAGGGGAGTACAATGAGCAGTTCTTC
CASSLGEYNEQFF
>NA|TRBJ2-1|TRBD2|TRBV5-1
TGCGCCAGCAGCTTCCAACTAGCGTTCCCCTCCTACAATGAGCAGTTCTTC
CASSFQLAFPSYNEQFF
>few|TRBJ2-7|NA|TRBV5-1
TGCGCCAGCAGCAACGGGGTATCGGGGGACTCCTACGAGCAGTACTTC
CASSNGVSGDSYEQYF
>NA|TRBJ1-1|TRBD1|TRBV7-8
TGTGCCAGCAGCTTAGCGGGACAGGGGGCCGCTGAAGCTTTCTTT
CASSLAGQGAAEAFF
>NA|TRBJ2-2|NA|TRBV28
TGTGCCAGCACGGTTCCAAACACCGGGGAGCTGTTTTTT
CASTVPNTGELFF
>few|TRBJ1-5|TRBD1|TRBV27
TGTGCCAGCAGCCGGGACAGGGTCTCCGGTCAGCCCCAGCATTTT
CASSRDRVSGQPQHF
>few|TRBJ2-5|NA|TRBV20-1
TGCAGTGCTAGCCTGGGGCCGACCCAGTACTTC
CSASLGPTQYF
>NA|TRBJ1-5|NA|TRBV4-1
TGCGCCAGCAGCCAAGGGGTGGGGAATCAGCCCCAGCATTTT
CASSQGVGNQPQHF
>few|TRBJ2-2|NA|TRBV12-3/TRBV12-4
TGTGCCAGCAGTTTAAGGGGGGGACACGGGGAGCTGTTTTTT
CASSLRGGHGELFF
>few|TRBJ2-3|TRBD2|TRBV7-2
TGTGCCAGCAGCATCAGGACTAGCGGGAGCCATACGCAGTATTTT
CASSIRTSGSHTQYF
>NA|TRBJ2-1|NA|TRBV7-8
TGTGCCAGCAGCTTAGGGGTGGGGGCCTACAATGAGCAGTTCTTC
CASSLGVGAYNEQFF
>few|TRBJ2-3|TRBD2|TRBV5-1
TGCGCCAGCAGCTTGTGGGCTAGCGGAGAAGCCACAGATACGCAGTATTTT
CASSLWASGEATDTQYF
>NA|TRBJ2-2|NA|TRBV7-9
TGTGCCAGCAGCTCCGGGTCGTGGGCCGGGGAGCTGTTTTTT
CASSSGSWAGELFF
>NA|TRBJ2-4|NA|TRBV30
TGTGCCTGGAGTCCCTGGCGTCTAGCCAAAAACATTCAGTACTTC
CAWSPWRLAKNIQYF
>NA|TRBJ2-1|NA|TRBV20-1
TGCAGTGGAAGGCGGCAGAGTCGTCCATCTGAGCAGTTCTTC
CSGRRQSRPSEQFF
>NA|TRBJ1-2|NA|TRBV20-1
TGCAGTGCATTGACGGGTTCTGGCTACACCTTC
CSALTGSGYTF
>NA|TRBJ1-2|NA|TRBV6-5
TGTGCCAGCAGTTCCCCAGGCTATGGCTACACCTTC
CASSSPGYGYTF
>few|TRBJ2-5|NA|TRBV5-1
TGCGCCAGCAGCCCCGGGACCTTACAATCGGAAGAGACCCAGTACTTC
CASSPGTLQSEETQYF
>few|TRBJ2-2|TRBD1|TRBV29-1
TGCAGCGCAACCCAGGGGACAGGGATTGGCACCGGGGAGCTGTTTTTT
CSATQGTGIGTGELFF
>NA|TRBJ1-6|TRBD1|TRBV2
TGTGCCAGTACCGGGACAGCCAGTACACCCCTCCACTTT
CASTGTASTPLHF
>few|TRBJ2-3|TRBD2|TRBV20-1
TGCAGTGCTAGACATGGGCGGGAGGTGAAAGATACGCAGTATTTT
CSARHGREVKDTQYF
>NA|TRBJ2-7|NA|TRBV7-9
TGTGCCAGCAGCTTAAAAAAGGCCTCCCTGGACTACGAGGAGCAGTACTTC
CASSLKKASLDYEEQYF
>NA|TRBJ1-3|NA|TRBV28
TGTGCCAGCACCCCGGTGCTGGCCGTCAGCACCATATATTTT
CASTPVLAVSTIYF
>NA|TRBJ1-3|NA|TRBV18
TGTGCCAGCTCACGGGCCGTTCTGAGCTCTGGAAACACCATATATTTT
CASSRAVLSSGNTIYF
>few|TRBJ2-6|NA|TRBV6-1
TGTGCCAGCAATCGCAATTCCAGAGCGGCTGGGGCCAACGTCCTGACTTTC
CASNRNSRAAGANVLTF
>NA|TRBJ1-5|TRBD1|TRBV20-1
TGCAGTGCTACCCGGACAGGGAGCAATCAGCCCCAGCATTTT
CSATRTGSNQPQHF
>NA|TRBJ2-7|NA|TRBV20-1
TGCAGTGCTAGAGATGCCCTGGTCAACGAGCAGTACTTC
CSARDALVNEQYF
>NA|TRBJ2-5|NA|TRBV20-1
TGCAGTGCTCCCGGGGAGACCCAGTACTTC
CSAPGETQYF
>few|TRBJ2-1|NA|TRBV10-3
TGTGCCATCAGTGCCGACCCGAACTACAATGAGCAGTTCTTC
CAISADPNYNEQFF
>NA|TRBJ1-1|NA|TRBV29-1
TGCAGCACAAGAATGAACACTGAAGCTTTCTTT
CSTRMNTEAFF
>NA|TRBJ2-7|TRBD2|TRBV7-2
TGTGCCAGCTCCGTGTCGGTCATTGGACTAGTAGGCGAGCAGTACTTC
CASSVSVIGLVGEQYF
>few|TRBJ2-1|NA|TRBV5-1
TGCGCCAGCAGCTTGGATACCGGTAACTACAATGAGCAGTTCTTC
CASSLDTGNYNEQFF
>once|TRBJ2-1|TRBD2|TRBV28
TGTGCCAGCAGTTTATATCCCAGCGGGAGCTCCTGCAATGAGCAGTTCTTC
CASSLYPSGSSCNEQFF
>NA|TRBJ2-1|NA|TRBV7-9
TGTGCCAGCAGCGTTGGATTCAGATCCAATGAGCAGTTCTTC
CASSVGFRSNEQFF
>NA|TRBJ2-7|NA|TRBV2
TGTGCCAGCAGTGAAGCGCTTCTGGCGGGTTACGAGCAGTACTTC
CASSEALLAGYEQYF
>few|TRBJ2-5|TRBD2|TRBV5-1
TGCGCCAGCAGCGGCGGGACTAGCGGGCCAGAGACCCAGTACTTC
CASSGGTSGPETQYF
>NA|TRBJ2-1|NA|TRBV29-1
TGCAGCGTTGACGGAGAAGGTTCCTACAATGAGCAGTTCTTC
CSVDGEGSYNEQFF
>NA|TRBJ2-3|NA|TRBV4-2
TGTGCCAGCAGCCAAGACCCAGGGACAGGCGGGGGGAGCGCAGATACGCAGTATTTT
CASSQDPGTGGGSADTQYF
>once|TRBJ2-7|NA|TRBV6-4
TGTGCCAGCCGGGACCCTCTCTACGAGCAGTACTTC
CASRDPLYEQYF
>NA|TRBJ2-7|NA|TRBV12-3/TRBV12-4
TGTGCCAGCAGTTTATTGGGGGCTAAAGGGCAGTACTTC
CASSLLGAKGQYF